Each of the 3 T cell receptor beta chains below was sequenced from the same sample in a study of T cells after yellow fever vaccination (dated by TCRdb to about 2019). According to the study, the label for this sample's treatment or condition signals: live attenuated yellow fever vaccine strain. Receptor amplification or capture employed 5' RACE. Data came from an Illumina HiSeq 2500. TCRdb trimmed the raw reads at Q25, called clones with MiXCR and kept productive beta chains. Here each entry gathers all rows of one CDR3 protein and keeps the most common genes and DNA. In all, the sample holds roughly 150,000 distinct CDR3 sequences, and less than 8.5% of those were seen once. In total, the top ten clones hold more than 0.6% of the sample. Sequences were derived from CD4+ T cells sorted from PBMCs, sampled 10 days after the yellow fever booster vaccination. The receptors were gathered from a man aged 25-40 years who received the YFV17D yellow fever vaccine.

Details on this clonotype: A read error may be the cause here, since a much bigger clone is one base away. The chain combines TRBV7-2 with TRBJ2-1, with D unclear. The CDR3 has 13 amino acids. The V gene's germline CDR1 is SGHTA and CDR2 FQGNSA. Trimming took 0 bases from V and 8 from J, leaving 8 bases between them. CDR3 loop: CASSLAWIDEQFF. The CDR3 bases are TGTGCCAGCAGCTTAGCCTGGATCGATGAGCAGTTCTTC.

This clonotype was observed many times. The chain couples TRBV20-1 to TRBJ2-4, with D unclear. The CDR3 is 15 residues long. Trimming stripped 1 base from V and 0 bases from J, with 10 bases between. Germline CDR1 and CDR2: DFQATT and SNEGSKA (reference sequence). This CDR3 is CSARVNNIAKNIQYF. The CDR3 coding sequence is TGCAGTGCTAGAGTTAACAACATAGCCAAAAACATTCAGTACTTC.

Worth noting for this clonotype: A read error may explain this, as a much larger clone is one base away. This rearrangement joins TRBV11-2 to TRBJ2-4, with D perhaps TRBD2 (5 bases). The CDR3 is 18 residues long. CDR1 is SGHAT, CDR2 FQNNGV, per germline. The CDR3 DNA follows: TGTGTCAGCAGCTTCCCGGTGCCAAGTCGGGGAGATGAGGACATTCAGTACTTC. It specifies CVSSFPVPSRGDEDIQYF.